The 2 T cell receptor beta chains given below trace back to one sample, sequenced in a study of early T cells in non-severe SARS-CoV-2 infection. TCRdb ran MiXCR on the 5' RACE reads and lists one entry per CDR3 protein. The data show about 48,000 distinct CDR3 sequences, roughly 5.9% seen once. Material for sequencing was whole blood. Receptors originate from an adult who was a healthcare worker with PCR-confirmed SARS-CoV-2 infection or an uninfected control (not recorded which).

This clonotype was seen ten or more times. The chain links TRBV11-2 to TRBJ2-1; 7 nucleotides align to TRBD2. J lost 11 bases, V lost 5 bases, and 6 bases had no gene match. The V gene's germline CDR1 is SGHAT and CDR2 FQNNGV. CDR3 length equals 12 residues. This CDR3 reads CASSLGGEQQFF. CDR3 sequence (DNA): TGTGCCAGCAGCCTTGGGGGGGAACAGCAGTTCTTC.

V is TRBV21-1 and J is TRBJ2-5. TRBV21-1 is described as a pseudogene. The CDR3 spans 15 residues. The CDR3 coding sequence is TGTGCCAGCAGCAAAGCGGACTTCGATCAAGAGACCCAGTACTTC. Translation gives CASSKADFDQETQYF.